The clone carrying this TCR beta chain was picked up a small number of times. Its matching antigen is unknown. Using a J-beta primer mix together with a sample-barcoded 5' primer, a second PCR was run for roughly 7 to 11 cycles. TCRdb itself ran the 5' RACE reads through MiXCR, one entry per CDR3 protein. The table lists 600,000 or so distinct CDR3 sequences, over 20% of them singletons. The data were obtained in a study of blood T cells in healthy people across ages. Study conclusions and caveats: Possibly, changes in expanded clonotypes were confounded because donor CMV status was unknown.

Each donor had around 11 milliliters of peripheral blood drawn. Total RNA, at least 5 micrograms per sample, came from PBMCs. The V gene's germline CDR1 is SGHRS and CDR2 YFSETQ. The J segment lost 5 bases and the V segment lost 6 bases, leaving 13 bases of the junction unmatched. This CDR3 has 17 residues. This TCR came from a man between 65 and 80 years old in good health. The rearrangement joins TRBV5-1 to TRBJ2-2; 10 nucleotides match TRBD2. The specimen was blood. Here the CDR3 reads CASMLAGEGKGTGELFF. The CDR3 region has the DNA TGCGCCAGCATGCTAGCGGGAGAAGGAAAGGGGACCGGGGAGCTGTTTTTT.